This T cell receptor beta chain was sequenced in a study of Graves' ophthalmopathy and Graves' hyperthyroidism. Amplification from RNA transcripts yielded the TCR beta CDR3 regions. RT-PCR with HTBI primers came first, then second-round multiplex PCR. TCRdb processed the multiplex PCR reads anew with MiXCR; each CDR3 protein has one entry. The sample has 150,000 to 200,000 distinct CDR3 sequences; about two fifths are singletons. The length of the CDR3 is 14 residues. The ends were cut back, 0 bases at V and 2 bases at J, with 7 bases in the middle. CDR1 LGHNA and CDR2 YSLEER come from the germline V gene. In this cohort, patients with other autoimmune diseases, uncontrolled infections, pregnancy or lactation were excluded. PBMCs originated in about 10 ml of fresh peripheral blood. This clonotype came up many times. Its target is not known. Overall study results and limits: Ophthalmopathy cases were distinguished from stable hyperthyroidism by a 13-signature model, reaching roughly 90% sensitivity and roughly 81% specificity. Blood samples also showed most expanded thyroid clonotypes exceeding 0.001 frequency.

This receptor was taken from a man aged 25-40 years with Graves' ophthalmopathy. The chain recombines TRBV4-3 with TRBJ1-2; D is undetermined. Input material: peripheral blood. DNA of the CDR3: TGCGCCAGCAGCCAAGATCACAGAAACTATGGCTACACCTTC. This gives the protein CASSQDHRNYGYTF.